These 17 T cell receptor beta chains were sequenced from one sample in a study of Ad26.COV2.S vaccination and SARS-CoV-2 variants. Treatment reported: 19 received Ad26.COV2.S at low or high dose, single or two shots; several received placebo; per-sample allocation not given. Repertoires come from day 63 after the first vaccine or placebo injection. Clones were sequenced by immunoSEQ multiplex PCR, and TCRdb holds only the in-frame ones, with some missing. The data contain 300,000 to 400,000 clones, roughly 84% of them singletons. The material sequenced was peripheral blood, taken in a trial of Ad26.COV2.S vaccine versus placebo. These receptors came from a person between 18 and 65 years old who received the Ad26.COV2.S COVID-19 vaccine or a placebo.

V usage is TRBV19 and J usage is TRBJ1-3; no reliable D call. Germline V CDR1 and CDR2: LNHDA, SQIVND (reference sequence). The CDR3 extends over 16 amino acids. V dropped 6 bases and J dropped 0 bases, with 15 bases sitting between them. CDR3 region: CASSPLPRGSGNTIYF. CDR3 sequence (DNA): TGTGCCAGTAGCCCTCTGCCCAGAGGCTCTGGAAACACCATATATTTT.

The chain recombines TRBV5-4 with TRBJ2-5; TRBD1 matches 7 bases. V shed 2 bases, J shed 2 bases, and the junction held 9 bases outside the gene matches. Germline CDR1 is SGHNT and CDR2 is YYREEE (reference sequence). This CDR3 comprises 16 residues. CDR3 region: CASSFSGTAFQETQYF. The CDR3, as DNA: TGTGCCAGCAGCTTTTCCGGGACAGCCTTTCAAGAGACCCAGTACTTC. The full variable domain, completed using reference TRBV5-4 and TRBJ2-5, is ETGVTQSPTHLIKTRGQQVTLRCSSQSGHNTVSWYQQALGQGPQFIFQYYREEENGRGNFPPRFSGLQFPNYSSELNVNALELDDSALYLCASSFSGTAFQETQYFGPGTRLLVL.

The rearrangement joins TRBV9 to TRBJ2-7; no definite D call. V lost 0 bases, J lost 3 bases, and 7 bases lay in between. CDR1 is SGDLS and CDR2 is YYNGEE in the germline V gene. The CDR3 loop spans 13 amino acids. CDR3 nucleotide sequence: TGTGCCAGCAGCGTAGTGGACGGCTACGAGCAGTACTTC. As protein: CASSVVDGYEQYF. Based on the CDR3 plus reference TRBV9 and TRBJ2-7, the full variable domain is DSGVTQTPKHLITATGQRVTLRCSPRSGDLSVYWYQQSLDQGLQFLIQYYNGEERAKGNILERFSAQQFPDLHSELNLSSLELGDSALYFCASSVVDGYEQYFGPGTRLTVT.

V usage is TRBV6-6 and J usage is TRBJ1-1; D remains ambiguous. CDR3 length equals 14 residues. Trimming removed 5 bases at V and 1 base at J, with 11 bases between. CDR1 MNHNY and CDR2 SVGAGI come from the germline V gene (reference sequence). The CDR3 DNA follows: TGTGCCAGCAGTAAACACACAGAGAACACTGAAGCTTTCTTT. Translation: CASSKHTENTEAFF.

The chain has TRBV3-1 (or the pseudogene TRBV3-2) and TRBJ1-1; D call uncertain. This CDR3 is 12 amino acids long. The V end lost 2 bases, the J end lost 1 base, and 2 bases lay between the germline ends. Per the germline V gene, CDR1 is LGHDT and CDR2 is YNNKEL (reference sequence). Here the CDR3 DNA reads TGTGCCAGCAGCCAACAGAACACTGAAGCTTTCTTT. Translation gives CASSQQNTEAFF.

This clone has only one observation. CDR3 in amino acids: CASSELAGGPNGELFF. The CDR3, as DNA: TGTGCCAGCAGTGAACTAGCGGGGGGGCCAAACGGGGAGCTGTTTTTT. The rearrangement links TRBV25-1 to TRBJ2-2; TRBD2 matches 12 bases. Germline V gene lookup returns CDR1 MGHDK and CDR2 SYGVNS. The CDR3 length is 16 residues. V lost 2 bases and J lost 7; bases outside the gene matches: 5. Based on the CDR3 plus reference TRBV25-1 and TRBJ2-2, the full variable domain is EADIYQTPRYLVIGTGKKITLECSQTMGHDKMYWYQQDPGMELHLIHYSYGVNSTEKGDLSSESTVSRIRTEHFPLTLESARPSHTSQYLCASSELAGGPNGELFFGEGSRLTVL.

The sample holds a few counts of this clone. Here the CDR3 reads CASRAPGPTGELFF. The CDR3 region has the DNA TGTGCCAGCAGAGCTCCGGGACCCACCGGGGAGCTGTTTTTT. V usage is TRBV11-2 and J usage is TRBJ2-2; D may correspond to TRBD1 or TRBD2 (5 bases each). The V gene's germline CDR1 is SGHAT and CDR2 FQNNGV. The CDR3 runs 14 residues. Trimming took off 6 bases at V and 4 bases at J, with 12 bases between the two ends.

The chain has TRBV19 and TRBJ1-4, with 7 positions matching TRBD1. Germline V lookup: CDR1 LNHDA, CDR2 SQIVND (reference sequence). After removal of 6 bases from V and 3 bases from J, the junction contained 7 bases not matched to a gene. CDR3 length: 15 residues. The CDR3 DNA reads as TGTGCCAGTAGCCAGGGACAGAGGGCTAATGAAAAACTGTTTTTT. Translation: CASSQGQRANEKLFF. Based on the CDR3 plus reference TRBV19 and TRBJ1-4, the full variable domain is DGGITQSPKYLFRKEGQNVTLSCEQNLNHDAMYWYRQDPGQGLRLIYYSQIVNDFQKGDIAEGYSVSREKKESFPLTVTSAQKNPTAFYLCASSQGQRANEKLFFGSGTQLSVL.

Here the CDR3 reads CASSNPGTSNTEAFF. CDR3 nucleotides: TGTGCCAGCAGTAACCCCGGGACATCGAACACTGAAGCTTTCTTT. The rearrangement links TRBV6-5 to TRBJ1-1; D is possibly TRBD1 (6 bases). The germline V gene encodes CDR1 MNHEY and CDR2 SVGAGI. The V and J ends lost 5 bases and 1 base respectively, with 14 bases between them. The CDR3 is made up of 15 amino acids.

The genes are TRBV5-4 and TRBJ1-4, with 7 positions matching TRBD1. V dropped 4 bases and J dropped 4; count of bases not matched to a gene: 7. The V gene's germline CDR1 is SGHNT and CDR2 YYREEE (reference sequence). The CDR3 loop spans 15 amino acids. CDR3 sequence reads: CASSRGQYHNEKLFF. CDR3 nucleotide sequence: TGTGCCAGCAGCAGGGGACAGTACCATAATGAAAAACTGTTTTTT.

The rearrangement joins TRBV11-2 to TRBJ1-5; D uncertain. Trimming pared 1 base from V and 9 bases from J, leaving 13 bases between. The CDR3 consists of 14 residues. Germline values: CDR1 SGHAT, CDR2 FQNNGV. This CDR3 reads CASSLGQAKGPQHF. The CDR3 region has the DNA TGTGCCAGCAGCTTAGGGCAGGCTAAGGGGCCCCAGCATTTT.

This clone was detected only once. One end of the junction varies from germline; a read error may be responsible. V usage is TRBV5-1 and J usage is TRBJ1-4; no firm D call. Germline-derived CDR1 and CDR2 are SGHRS and YFSETQ. The CDR3 contains 13 residues. This CDR3 is CASSFMANEKLFF. In nucleotides, the CDR3 is TGCGCCAGCAGCTTTATGGCTAACGAAAAACTGTTTTTT.

The chain couples TRBV12-5 to TRBJ1-5; 7 nucleotides line up with TRBD1. The CDR3 spans 16 residues. Germline V lookup: CDR1 LGHNT, CDR2 FRNRAP. V was pared by 7 bases and J by 3 bases, with 12 bases of the junction left unmatched. The chain's CDR3 is CASARSGQWDNQPQHF. CDR3 sequence (DNA): TGTGCTAGTGCCCGGTCGGGACAGTGGGACAATCAGCCCCAGCATTTT.

The J gene is TRBJ1-1, the V gene TRBV6-5; 7 bases fit TRBD1. The CDR3 covers 15 residues. Germline V gives CDR1 MNHEY, CDR2 SVGAGI. The trim removed 10 bases at V and 3 bases at J, leaving 14 bases unmatched. This CDR3 is CATSAFTGADTEAFF. CDR3 bases: TGTGCCACCTCTGCTTTCACAGGGGCCGACACTGAAGCTTTCTTT.

The chain joins TRBV4-1 to TRBJ2-7, with unresolved D. The CDR3 sequence is 15 residues long. Germline assignment: CDR1 MGHRA and CDR2 YSYEKL. Trimming took 1 base from V and 0 from J, leaving 10 bases between them. The DNA of the CDR3 is TGCGCCAGCAGCCAAGCAGTACTTAGCTCCTACGAGCAGTACTTC. Translated: CASSQAVLSSYEQYF.

The V and J genes are TRBV19 and TRBJ1-2; 10 nucleotides agree with TRBD1. Germline values: CDR1 LNHDA, CDR2 SQIVND (reference sequence). The CDR3 consists of 16 residues. J gave up 3 bases and V 5 bases, and 9 bases lay outside the gene matches. DNA of the CDR3: TGTGCCAGTAGTGAACCGGGACAGGGGATTGACTATGGCTACACCTTC. Translation gives CASSEPGQGIDYGYTF.

The chain joins TRBV6-2 or TRBV6-3 to TRBJ2-6; D might be TRBD1 (5 bases). This CDR3 is 16 amino acids long. With 2 bases removed from V and 1 base from J, the gap between germline ends came to 9 bases. Per germline, CDR1 MNHEY and CDR2 SVGEGT. The CDR3 bases are TGTGCCAGCAGTTACGATCCAGGGTCTGGGGCCAACGTCCTGACTTTC. Its translation is CASSYDPGSGANVLTF.